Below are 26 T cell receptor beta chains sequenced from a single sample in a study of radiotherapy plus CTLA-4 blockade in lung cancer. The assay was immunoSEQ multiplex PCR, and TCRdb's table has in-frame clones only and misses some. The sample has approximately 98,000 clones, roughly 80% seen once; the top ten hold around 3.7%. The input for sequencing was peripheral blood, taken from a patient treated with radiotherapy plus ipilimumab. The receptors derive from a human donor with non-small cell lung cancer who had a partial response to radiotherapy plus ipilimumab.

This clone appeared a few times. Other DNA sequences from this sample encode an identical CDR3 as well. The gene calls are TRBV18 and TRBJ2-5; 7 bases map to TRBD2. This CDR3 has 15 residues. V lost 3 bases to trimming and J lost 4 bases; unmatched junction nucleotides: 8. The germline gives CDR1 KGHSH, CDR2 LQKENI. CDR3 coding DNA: TGTGCCAGCTCACCCCAAGCGGGATGGTTAGAGACCCAGTACTTC. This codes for CASSPQAGWLETQYF.

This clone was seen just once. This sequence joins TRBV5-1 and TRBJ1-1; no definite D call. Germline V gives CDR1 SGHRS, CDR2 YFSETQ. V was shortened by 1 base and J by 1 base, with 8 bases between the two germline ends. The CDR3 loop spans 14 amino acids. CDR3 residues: CASSLLSGNTEAFF. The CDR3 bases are TGCGCCAGCAGCTTGTTATCGGGGAACACTGAAGCTTTCTTT.

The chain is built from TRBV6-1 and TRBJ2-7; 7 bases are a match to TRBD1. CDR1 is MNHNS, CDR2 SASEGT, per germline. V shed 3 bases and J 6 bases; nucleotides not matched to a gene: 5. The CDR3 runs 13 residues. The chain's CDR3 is CASSDRYRGEQYF. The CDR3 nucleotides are TGTGCCAGCAGTGATAGGTACAGGGGCGAGCAGTACTTC.

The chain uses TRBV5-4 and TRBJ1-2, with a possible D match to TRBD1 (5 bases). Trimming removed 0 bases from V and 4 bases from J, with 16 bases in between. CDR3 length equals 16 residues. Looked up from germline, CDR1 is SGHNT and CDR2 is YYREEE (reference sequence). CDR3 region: CASSLGGEGSGYGYTF. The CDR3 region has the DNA TGTGCCAGCAGCTTGGGAGGGGAGGGGAGCGGCTATGGCTACACCTTC.

CDR3 nucleotide sequence: TGTGCCAGCAGCTTGGGGAGGGGCATCTCCTACGAGCAGTACTTC. Residues: CASSLGRGISYEQYF. V gene TRBV5-4 combines with J gene TRBJ2-7; the D gene is possibly TRBD2 (6 bases). The CDR3 loop spans 15 amino acids. CDR1 SGHNT and CDR2 YYREEE come from the germline V gene (reference sequence). The V end was cut by 0 bases, the J end by 0 bases, with 10 bases between.

Written as DNA, the CDR3 is TGTGCCAGCTCAAAAGGGGGCGATTCACCCCTCCACTTT. Protein sequence: CASSKGGDSPLHF. The chain recombines TRBV18 with TRBJ1-6; TRBD1 aligns across 7 bases. Germline V gene data show CDR1 as KGHSH and CDR2 as LQKENI. The CDR3 is made up of 13 amino acids. The ends lost 5 bases at V and 8 bases at J; junction bases unmatched: 3.

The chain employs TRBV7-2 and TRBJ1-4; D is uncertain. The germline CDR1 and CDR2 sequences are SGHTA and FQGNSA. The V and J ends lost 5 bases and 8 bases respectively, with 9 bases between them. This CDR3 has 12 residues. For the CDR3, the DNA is TGTGCCAGCAGCCGCCTGGGCGAAAAACTGTTTTTT. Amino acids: CASSRLGEKLFF.

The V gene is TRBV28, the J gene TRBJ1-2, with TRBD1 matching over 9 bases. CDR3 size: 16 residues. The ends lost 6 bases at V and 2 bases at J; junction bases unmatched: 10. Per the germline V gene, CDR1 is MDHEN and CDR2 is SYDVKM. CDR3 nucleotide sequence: TGTGCCAGCAGCCCCAAACAGGGGGCAGGCAACTATGGCTACACCTTC. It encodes CASSPKQGAGNYGYTF.

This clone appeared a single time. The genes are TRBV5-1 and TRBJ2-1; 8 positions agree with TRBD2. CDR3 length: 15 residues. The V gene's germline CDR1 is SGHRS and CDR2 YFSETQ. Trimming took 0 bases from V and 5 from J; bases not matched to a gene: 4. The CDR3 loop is CASSLVGTRHNEQFF. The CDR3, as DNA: TGCGCCAGCAGCTTGGTGGGGACTAGGCACAATGAGCAGTTCTTC.

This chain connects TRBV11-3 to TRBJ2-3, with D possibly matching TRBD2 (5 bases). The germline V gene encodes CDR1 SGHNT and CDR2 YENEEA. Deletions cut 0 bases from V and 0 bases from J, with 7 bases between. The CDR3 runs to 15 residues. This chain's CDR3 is CASSLDGVSTDTQYF. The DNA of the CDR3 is TGTGCCAGCAGCTTAGACGGGGTTAGCACAGATACGCAGTATTTT.

Written as DNA, the CDR3 is TGTGCCAGCAGCCCCGGGACAGGGAGAACAGATACGCAGTATTTT. Its protein product is CASSPGTGRTDTQYF. The rearrangement links TRBV6-5 to TRBJ2-3, with 9 bases lining up with TRBD1. V shed 6 bases, J shed 3 bases, and the junction held 7 bases outside the gene matches. Germline V CDR1 and CDR2: MNHEY, SVGAGI. The CDR3 length is 15 residues.

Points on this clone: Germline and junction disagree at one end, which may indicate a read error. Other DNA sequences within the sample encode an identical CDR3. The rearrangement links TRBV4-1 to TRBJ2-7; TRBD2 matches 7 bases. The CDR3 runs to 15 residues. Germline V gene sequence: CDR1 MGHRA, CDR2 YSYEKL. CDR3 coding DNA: TGTGCCAGCAGCCAAGCGACTAGCATTCCGGGGGAGCAGTACTTC. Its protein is CASSQATSIPGEQYF.

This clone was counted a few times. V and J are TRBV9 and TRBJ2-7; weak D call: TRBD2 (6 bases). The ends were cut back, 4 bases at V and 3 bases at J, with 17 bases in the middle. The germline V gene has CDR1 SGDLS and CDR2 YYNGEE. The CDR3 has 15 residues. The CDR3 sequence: CASSRERRAYYEQYF. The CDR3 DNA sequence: TGTGCCAGCAGCCGGGAGAGAAGAGCCTACTACGAGCAGTACTTC.

The CDR3 DNA reads TGTGCCAGCAGCTTAGCGACAGGATCTGCTGAAGCTTTCTTT. Amino acid sequence: CASSLATGSAEAFF. The gene calls are TRBV7-6 and TRBJ1-1; a weak D match, TRBD1 (6 bases). The V gene lost 0 bases and the J gene lost 6 bases, with 11 bases spanning the gap. There are 14 residues in the CDR3. Germline loops: CDR1 SGHVS, CDR2 FNYEAQ. Complete variable domain (other parts from reference TRBV7-6 and TRBJ1-1): GAGVSQSPRYKVTKRGQDVALRCDPISGHVSLYWYRQALGQGPEFLTYFNYEAQQDKSGLPNDRFSAERPEGSISTLTIQRTEQRDSAMYRCASSLATGSAEAFFGQGTRLTVV.

The CDR3 DNA reads as TGTGCCAGCAGTACAGGTTTGGGCAGCACGGGTACTGAAGCTTTCTTT. It is translated as CASSTGLGSTGTEAFF. The chain is built from TRBV27 and TRBJ1-1; D is perhaps TRBD1 (5 bases). The germline CDR1 and CDR2 sequences are MNHEY and SMNVEV (reference sequence). Deletions cut 5 bases from V and 5 bases from J, with 21 bases between. The CDR3 loop spans 16 amino acids.

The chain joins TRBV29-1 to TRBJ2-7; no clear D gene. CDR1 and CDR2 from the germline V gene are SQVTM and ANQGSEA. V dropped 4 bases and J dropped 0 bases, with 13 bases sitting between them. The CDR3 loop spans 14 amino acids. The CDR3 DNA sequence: TGCAGCGTTGTGTCAGGCGTGAGCTCCTACGAGCAGTACTTC. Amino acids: CSVVSGVSSYEQYF.

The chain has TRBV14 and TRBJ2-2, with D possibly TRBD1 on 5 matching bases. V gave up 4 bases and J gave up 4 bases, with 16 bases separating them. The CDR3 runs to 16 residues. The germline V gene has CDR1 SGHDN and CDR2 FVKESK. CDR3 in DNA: TGTGCCAGCAGCCCTGGAACCAGACAGAGCACCGGGGAGCTGTTTTTT. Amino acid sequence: CASSPGTRQSTGELFF.

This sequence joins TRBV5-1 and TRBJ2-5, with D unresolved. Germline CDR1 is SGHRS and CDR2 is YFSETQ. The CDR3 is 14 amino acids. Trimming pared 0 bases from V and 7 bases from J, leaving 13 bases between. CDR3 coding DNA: TGCGCCAGCAGCTTGGCCCAGAGGCCAGCGACCCAGTACTTC. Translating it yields CASSLAQRPATQYF.

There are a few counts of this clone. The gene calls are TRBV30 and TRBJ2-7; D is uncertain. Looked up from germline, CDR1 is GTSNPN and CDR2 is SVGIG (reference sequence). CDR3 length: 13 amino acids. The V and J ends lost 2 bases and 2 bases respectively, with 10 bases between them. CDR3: CAWSFDTAYEQYF. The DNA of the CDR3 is TGTGCCTGGAGTTTCGACACTGCCTACGAGCAGTACTTC.

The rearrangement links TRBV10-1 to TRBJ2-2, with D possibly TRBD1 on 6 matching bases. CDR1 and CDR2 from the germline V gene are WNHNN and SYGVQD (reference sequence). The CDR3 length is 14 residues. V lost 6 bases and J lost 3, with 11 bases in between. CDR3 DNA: TGCGCCAGCAGCCAGGGGCAGGACACCGGGGAGCTGTTTTTT. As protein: CASSQGQDTGELFF.

The CDR3: CASSPVGSGRPIDTQYF. The CDR3 bases are TGTGCCAGCAGCCCGGTGGGTAGCGGGAGGCCTATAGATACGCAGTATTTT. The chain is built from TRBV7-8 and TRBJ2-3; TRBD2 matches at 10 bases. The CDR3 extends over 17 amino acids. CDR1 SGHVS and CDR2 FQNEAQ come from the germline V gene. Trimming took 5 bases from V and 5 from J; bases not matched to a gene: 13.

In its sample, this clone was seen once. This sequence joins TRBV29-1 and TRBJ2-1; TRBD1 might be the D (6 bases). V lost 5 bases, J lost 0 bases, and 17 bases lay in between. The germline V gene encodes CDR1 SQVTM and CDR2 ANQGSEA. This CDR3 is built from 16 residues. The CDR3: CSVTPRTESSYNEQFF. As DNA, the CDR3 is TGCAGCGTTACCCCACGGACAGAGAGCTCCTACAATGAGCAGTTCTTC.

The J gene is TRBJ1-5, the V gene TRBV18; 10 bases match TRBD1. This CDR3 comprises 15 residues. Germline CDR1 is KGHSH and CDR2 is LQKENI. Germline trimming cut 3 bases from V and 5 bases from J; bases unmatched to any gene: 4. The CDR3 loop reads CASSPVGTGDQPQHF. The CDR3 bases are TGTGCCAGCTCACCTGTCGGGACAGGGGATCAGCCCCAGCATTTT.

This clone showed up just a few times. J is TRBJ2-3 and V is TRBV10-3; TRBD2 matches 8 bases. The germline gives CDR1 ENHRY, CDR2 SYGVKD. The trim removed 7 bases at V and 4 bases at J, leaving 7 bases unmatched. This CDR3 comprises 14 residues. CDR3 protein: CAITGAGAADTQYF. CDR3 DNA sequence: TGTGCCATCACCGGAGCGGGAGCAGCAGATACGCAGTATTTT.

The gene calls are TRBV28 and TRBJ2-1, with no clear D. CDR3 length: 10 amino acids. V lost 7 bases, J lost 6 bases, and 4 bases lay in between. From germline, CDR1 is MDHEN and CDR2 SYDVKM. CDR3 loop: CASKSNEQFF. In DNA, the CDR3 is TGTGCCAGCAAGAGCAATGAGCAGTTCTTC.

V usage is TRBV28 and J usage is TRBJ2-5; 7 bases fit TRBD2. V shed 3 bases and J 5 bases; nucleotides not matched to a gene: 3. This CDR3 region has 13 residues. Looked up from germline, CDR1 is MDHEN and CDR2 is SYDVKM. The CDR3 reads CASSLREPETQYF. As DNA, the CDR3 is TGTGCCAGCAGTTTGCGGGAGCCTGAGACCCAGTACTTC.